One T cell receptor (beta chain) is described in this entry. This specimen comes from a study of patients and donors after allogeneic stem cell transplantation. One entry per CDR3 protein, called by TCRdb with MiXCR from the RT-PCR reads. The sample consists of 150,000 to 200,000 distinct CDR3 sequences, about 24% of them appearing once. Germline-derived CDR1 and CDR2 are SEHNR and FQNEAQ (reference sequence). The V gene lost 6 bases and the J gene lost 8 bases, with 13 bases spanning the gap. The CDR3 runs to 12 residues. Sequenced material: blood, either unsorted or a sorted T cell fraction (not recorded which). The origin of this receptor is a human donor who was either an allogeneic HSCT recipient or a stem cell or donor lymphocyte infusion donor (not recorded which). It is not recorded whose cells these are; they may come from a transplant donor. The V gene is TRBV7-9, the J gene TRBJ1-2; D not resolved. CDR3 in DNA: TGTGCCAGCAGGTCCGGGCCCCGCGGCTACACCTTC. It is translated as CASRSGPRGYTF.